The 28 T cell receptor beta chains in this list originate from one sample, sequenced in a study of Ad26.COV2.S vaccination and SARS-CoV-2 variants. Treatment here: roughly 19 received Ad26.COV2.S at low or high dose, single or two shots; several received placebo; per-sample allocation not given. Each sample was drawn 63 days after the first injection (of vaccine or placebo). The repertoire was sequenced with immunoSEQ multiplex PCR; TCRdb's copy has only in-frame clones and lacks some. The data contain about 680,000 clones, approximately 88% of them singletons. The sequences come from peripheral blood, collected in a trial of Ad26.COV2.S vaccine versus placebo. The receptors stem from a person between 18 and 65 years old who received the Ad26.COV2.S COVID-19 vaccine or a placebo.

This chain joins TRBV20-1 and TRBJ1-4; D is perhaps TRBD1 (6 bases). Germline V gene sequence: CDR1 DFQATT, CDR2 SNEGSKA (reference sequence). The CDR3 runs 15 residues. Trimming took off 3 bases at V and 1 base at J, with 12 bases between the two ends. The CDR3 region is CSASRGGITNEKLFF. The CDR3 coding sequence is TGCAGTGCTAGTCGCGGGGGCATAACTAATGAAAAACTGTTTTTT.

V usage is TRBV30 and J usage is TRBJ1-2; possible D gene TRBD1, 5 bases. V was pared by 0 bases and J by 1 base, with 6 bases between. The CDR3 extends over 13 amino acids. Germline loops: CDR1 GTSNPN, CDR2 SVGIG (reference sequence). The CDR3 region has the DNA TGTGCCTGGAGTGTAAGGGGTAACTATGGCTACACCTTC. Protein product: CAWSVRGNYGYTF.

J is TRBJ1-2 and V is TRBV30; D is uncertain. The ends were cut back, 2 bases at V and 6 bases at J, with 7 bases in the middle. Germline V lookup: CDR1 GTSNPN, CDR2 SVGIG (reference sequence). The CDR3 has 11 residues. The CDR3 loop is CAWSRNDGYTF. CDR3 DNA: TGTGCCTGGAGTCGTAATGATGGCTACACCTTC.

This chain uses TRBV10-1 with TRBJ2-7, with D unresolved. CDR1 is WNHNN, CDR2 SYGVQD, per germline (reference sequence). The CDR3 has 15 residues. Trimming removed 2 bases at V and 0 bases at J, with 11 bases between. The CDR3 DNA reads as TGCGCCAGCAGTGAGGACACAGTGAGCTCCTACGAGCAGTACTTC. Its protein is CASSEDTVSSYEQYF.

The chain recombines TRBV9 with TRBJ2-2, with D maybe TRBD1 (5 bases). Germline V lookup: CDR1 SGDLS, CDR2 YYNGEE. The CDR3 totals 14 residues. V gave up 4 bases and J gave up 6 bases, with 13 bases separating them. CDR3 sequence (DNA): TGTGCCAGCAGCCGAGGATCAGGGCCCGGGGAGCTGTTTTTT. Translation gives CASSRGSGPGELFF.

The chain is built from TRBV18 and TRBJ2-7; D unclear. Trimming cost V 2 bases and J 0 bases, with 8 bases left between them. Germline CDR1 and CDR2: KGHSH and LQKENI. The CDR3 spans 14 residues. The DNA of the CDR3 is TGTGCCAGCTCACCAGGGTCCGGCTCCTACGAGCAGTACTTC. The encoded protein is CASSPGSGSYEQYF.

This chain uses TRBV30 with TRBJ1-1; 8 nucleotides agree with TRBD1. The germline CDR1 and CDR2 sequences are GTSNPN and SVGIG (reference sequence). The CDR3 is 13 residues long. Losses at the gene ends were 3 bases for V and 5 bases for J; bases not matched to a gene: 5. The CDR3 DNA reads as TGTGCCTGGAGGGGACAGGAGGTAACTGAAGCTTTCTTT. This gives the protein CAWRGQEVTEAFF.

CDR3 protein: CATSRGAGELFF. CDR3 nucleotides: TGTGCCACCAGCAGAGGGGCCGGGGAGCTGTTTTTT. This chain connects TRBV15 to TRBJ2-2, with unresolved D. V was clipped by 1 base and J by 6 bases, with 3 bases between them. Germline V gene sequence: CDR1 LNHNV, CDR2 YYDKDF (reference sequence). The CDR3 has 12 amino acids.

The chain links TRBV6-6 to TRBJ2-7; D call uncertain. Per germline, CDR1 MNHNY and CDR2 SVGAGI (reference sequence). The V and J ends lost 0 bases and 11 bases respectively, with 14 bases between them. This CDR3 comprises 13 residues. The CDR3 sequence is CASSYSVSEAEYF. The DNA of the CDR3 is TGTGCCAGCAGTTACTCGGTCAGTGAGGCTGAGTACTTC.

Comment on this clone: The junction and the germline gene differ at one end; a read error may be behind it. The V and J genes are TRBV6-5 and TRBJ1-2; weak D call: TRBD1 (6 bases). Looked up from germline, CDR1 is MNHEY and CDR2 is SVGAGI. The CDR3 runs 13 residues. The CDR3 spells CASSQRGGGHGDF. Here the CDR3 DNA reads TGTGCCAGCAGCCAGCGCGGGGGCGGACACGGTGACTTC.

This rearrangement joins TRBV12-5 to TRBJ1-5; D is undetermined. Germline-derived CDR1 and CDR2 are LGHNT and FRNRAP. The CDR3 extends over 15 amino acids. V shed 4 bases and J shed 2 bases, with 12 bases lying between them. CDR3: CASGSGQGGNQPQHF. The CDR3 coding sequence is TGTGCTAGTGGTTCGGGTCAAGGTGGCAATCAGCCCCAGCATTTT.

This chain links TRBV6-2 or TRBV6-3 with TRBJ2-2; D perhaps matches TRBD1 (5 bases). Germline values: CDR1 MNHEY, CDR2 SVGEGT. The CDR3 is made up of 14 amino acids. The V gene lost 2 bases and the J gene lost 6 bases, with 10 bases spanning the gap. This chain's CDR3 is CASSYLQGAGELFF. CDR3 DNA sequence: TGTGCCAGCAGTTACCTCCAGGGCGCCGGGGAGCTGTTTTTT.

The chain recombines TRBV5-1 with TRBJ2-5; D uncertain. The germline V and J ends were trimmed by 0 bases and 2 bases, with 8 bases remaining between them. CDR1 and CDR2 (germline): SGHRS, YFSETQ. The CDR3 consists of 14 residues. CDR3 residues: CASSLAASQETQYF. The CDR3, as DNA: TGCGCCAGCAGCTTGGCCGCCAGTCAAGAGACCCAGTACTTC.

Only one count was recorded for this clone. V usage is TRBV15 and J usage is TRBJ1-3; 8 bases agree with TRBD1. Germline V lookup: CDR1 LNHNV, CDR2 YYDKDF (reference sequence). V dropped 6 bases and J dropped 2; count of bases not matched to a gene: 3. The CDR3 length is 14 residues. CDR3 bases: TGTGCCACCAGGGAGACAGGGGCTGGAAACACCATATATTTT. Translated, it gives CATRETGAGNTIYF. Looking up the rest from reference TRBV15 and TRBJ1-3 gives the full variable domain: DAMVIQNPRYQVTQFGKPVTLSCSQTLNHNVMYWYQQKSSQAPKLLFHYYDKDFNNEADTPDNFQSRRPNTSFCFLDIRSPGLGDTAMYLCATRETGAGNTIYFGEGSWLTVV.

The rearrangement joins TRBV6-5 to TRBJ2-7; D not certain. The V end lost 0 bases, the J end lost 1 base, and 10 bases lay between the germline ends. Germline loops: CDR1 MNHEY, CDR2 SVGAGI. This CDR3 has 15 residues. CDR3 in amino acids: CASSYSSTGSYEQYF. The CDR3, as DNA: TGTGCCAGCAGTTACTCGAGTACGGGTTCCTACGAGCAGTACTTC.

CDR3 sequence: CASSLVEALRETQYF. Here the CDR3 DNA reads TGTGCCAGCAGCTTAGTTGAGGCCCTCAGGGAGACCCAGTACTTC. The rearrangement uses TRBV11-2 and TRBJ2-5; D gene unclear. V shed 1 base and J shed 5 bases, with 14 bases lying between them. CDR1 is SGHAT and CDR2 is FQNNGV in the germline V gene. The length of the CDR3 is 15 residues.

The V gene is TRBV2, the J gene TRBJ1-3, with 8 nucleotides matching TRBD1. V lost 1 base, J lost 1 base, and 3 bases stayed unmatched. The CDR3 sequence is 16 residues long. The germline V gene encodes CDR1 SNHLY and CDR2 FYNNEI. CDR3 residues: CASSEVRTGSGNTIYF. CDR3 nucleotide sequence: TGTGCCAGCAGTGAAGTAAGGACAGGGTCTGGAAACACCATATATTTT.

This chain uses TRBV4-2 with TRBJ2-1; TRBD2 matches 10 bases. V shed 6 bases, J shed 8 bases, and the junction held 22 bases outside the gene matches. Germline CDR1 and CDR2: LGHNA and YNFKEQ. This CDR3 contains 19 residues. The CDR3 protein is CASSPIPGPSGSPGYEQFF. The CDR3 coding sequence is TGTGCCAGCAGTCCCATTCCAGGACCTAGCGGGAGCCCGGGTTATGAGCAGTTCTTC.

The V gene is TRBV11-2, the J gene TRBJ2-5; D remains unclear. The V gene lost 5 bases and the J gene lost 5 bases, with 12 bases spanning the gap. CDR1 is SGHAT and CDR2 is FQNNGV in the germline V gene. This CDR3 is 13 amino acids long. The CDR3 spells CASSRASRETQYF. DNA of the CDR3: TGTGCCAGCAGCCGGGCTTCGAGGGAGACCCAGTACTTC. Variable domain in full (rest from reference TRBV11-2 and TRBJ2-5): EAGVAQSPRYKIIEKRQSVAFWCNPISGHATLYWYQQILGQGPKLLIQFQNNGVVDDSQLPKDRFSAERLKGVDSTLKIQPAKLEDSAVYLCASSRASRETQYFGPGTRLLVL.

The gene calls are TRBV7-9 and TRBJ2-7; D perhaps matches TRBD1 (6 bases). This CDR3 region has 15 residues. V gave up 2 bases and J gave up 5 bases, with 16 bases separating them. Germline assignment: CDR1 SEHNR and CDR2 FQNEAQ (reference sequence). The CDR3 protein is CASSLTGQGFHEQYF. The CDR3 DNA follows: TGTGCCAGCAGCTTAACCGGCCAGGGGTTCCACGAGCAGTACTTC.

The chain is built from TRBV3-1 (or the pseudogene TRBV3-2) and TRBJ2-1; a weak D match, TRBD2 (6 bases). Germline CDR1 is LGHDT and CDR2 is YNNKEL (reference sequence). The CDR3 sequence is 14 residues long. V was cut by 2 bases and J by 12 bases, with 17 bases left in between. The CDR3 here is CASSQMTSSTAQFF. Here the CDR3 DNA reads TGTGCCAGCAGCCAAATGACTAGTTCGACAGCGCAGTTCTTC.

As DNA, the CDR3 is TGTGCCAGCAGTTGGGGGGCCTACGAGCAGTACTTC. It encodes CASSWGAYEQYF. The V gene is TRBV27, the J gene TRBJ2-7; the D gene is possibly TRBD2 (6 bases). Germline V lookup: CDR1 MNHEY, CDR2 SMNVEV (reference sequence). The CDR3 runs to 12 residues. The V end was cut by 4 bases, the J end by 2 bases, with 6 bases between.

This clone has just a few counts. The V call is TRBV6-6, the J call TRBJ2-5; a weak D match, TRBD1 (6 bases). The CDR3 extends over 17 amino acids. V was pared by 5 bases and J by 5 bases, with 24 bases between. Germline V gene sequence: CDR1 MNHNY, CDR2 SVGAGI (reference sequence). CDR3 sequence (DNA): TGTGCCAGCAGTCCCGCGGAAACAGGGAATTTTGTGGAGACCCAGTACTTC. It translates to CASSPAETGNFVETQYF.

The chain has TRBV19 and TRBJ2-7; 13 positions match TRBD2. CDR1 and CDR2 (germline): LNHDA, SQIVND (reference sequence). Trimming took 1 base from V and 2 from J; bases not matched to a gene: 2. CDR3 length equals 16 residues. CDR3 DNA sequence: TGTGCCAGTAGTATAGCACTAGCGGGAGGGACCTACGAGCAGTACTTC. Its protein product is CASSIALAGGTYEQYF.

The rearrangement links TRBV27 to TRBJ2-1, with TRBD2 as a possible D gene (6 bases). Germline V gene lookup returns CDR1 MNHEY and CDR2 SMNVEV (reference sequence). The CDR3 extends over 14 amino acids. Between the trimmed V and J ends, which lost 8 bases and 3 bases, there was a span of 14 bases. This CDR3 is CASSPPGDYNEQFF. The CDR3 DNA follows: TGTGCCAGCTCTCCTCCGGGGGACTACAATGAGCAGTTCTTC.

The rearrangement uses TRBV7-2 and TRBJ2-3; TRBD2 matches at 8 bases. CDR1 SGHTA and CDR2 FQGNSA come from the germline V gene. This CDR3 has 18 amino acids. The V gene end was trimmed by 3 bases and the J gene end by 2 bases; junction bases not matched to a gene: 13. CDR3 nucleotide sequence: TGTGCCAGCAGCTTTTCTCGAGGTGCGGGGGGTTACACAGATACGCAGTATTTT. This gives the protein CASSFSRGAGGYTDTQYF.

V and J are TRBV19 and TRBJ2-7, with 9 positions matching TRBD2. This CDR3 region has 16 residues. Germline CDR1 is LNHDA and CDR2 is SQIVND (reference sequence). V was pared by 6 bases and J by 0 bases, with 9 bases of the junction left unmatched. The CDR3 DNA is TGTGCCAGTAGGTCGCGGAGCGGGGGGCCCTCCTACGAGCAGTACTTC. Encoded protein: CASRSRSGGPSYEQYF.

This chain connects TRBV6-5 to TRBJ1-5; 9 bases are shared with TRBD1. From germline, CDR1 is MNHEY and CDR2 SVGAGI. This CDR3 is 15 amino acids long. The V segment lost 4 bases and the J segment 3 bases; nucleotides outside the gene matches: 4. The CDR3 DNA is TGTGCCAGCAGTTCCGGGACAGGGCTCAATCAGCCCCAGCATTTT. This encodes CASSSGTGLNQPQHF.